What follows describes a single TCR beta chain. These data belong to a study of blood T cell repertoires in COVID-19. The CDR3 is made up of 18 amino acids. CDR1 and CDR2 from the germline V gene are LGHNA and YNFKEQ. The V gene end was trimmed by 0 bases and the J gene end by 4 bases; junction bases not matched to a gene: 11. Here immunoSEQ multiplex PCR was the method, and the copy in TCRdb shows in-frame clones only, minus some. The sample carries approximately 300,000 clones, roughly 90% recorded once. V and J are TRBV4-2 and TRBJ2-7; 11 bases line up with TRBD2. The sequencing sample was made of peripheral blood. The receptor's source is a man between 18 and 29 years old who had recovered from COVID-19. This CDR3 reads CASSQDISTSGTIYEQYF. CDR3 DNA sequence: TGTGCCAGCAGCCAAGATATATCGACTAGCGGGACTATTTACGAGCAGTACTTC.